A selection of T cell receptor beta chains follows, all from one sample in a study of T cell responses to AZD1222 COVID-19 vaccine. The method was immunoSEQ multiplex PCR; TCRdb's version includes in-frame clones alone and lacks a portion of them. Counted here are some 130,000 clones, 75% to 90% occurring once; the ten biggest clones make up over 4%. This specimen consisted of peripheral blood, obtained on day 0 of AZD1222 vaccination. All receptors come from an adult in good health. Each CDR3 is given with its conserved first and last residue. Each record gives: D gene, J gene, V gene, clone size, CDR3 DNA, CDR3 protein. The D gene is left open where the match is weak. Some rows have no size entry. The others give once, few or many, or a class for an expanded clone.

NA	TRBJ1-1	TRBV5-1	NA	TGCGCCAGCAGCATGACGTCCGCCGGGGGTCACACTGAAGCTTTCTTT	CASSMTSAGGHTEAFF
NA	TRBJ2-7	TRBV6-5	NA	TGTGCCAGCAGAGACAGCTCCTCCTACGAGCAGTACTTC	CASRDSSSYEQYF
NA	TRBJ1-2	TRBV6-5	NA	TGTGCCAGCTCCCCTAGACAGGTCGCTCGCTATGGCTACACCTTC	CASSPRQVARYGYTF
NA	TRBJ2-3	TRBV7-6	NA	TGTGCCAGCAGCCCAGACAGTGGCACAGATACGCAGTATTTT	CASSPDSGTDTQYF
NA	TRBJ1-3	TRBV9	once	TGTGCCAGCAGCCCGGATTCAGGGGTTGGAAACACCATATATTTT	CASSPDSGVGNTIYF
NA	TRBJ1-4	TRBV19	NA	TGTGCCAGTAGTCGGCAGGGTAAAGGAACTAATGAAAAACTGTTTTTT	CASSRQGKGTNEKLFF
NA	TRBJ1-3	TRBV2	once	TGTGCCAGCAAGGGGCAGGGAAACACCATATATTTT	CASKGQGNTIYF
NA	TRBJ1-5	TRBV6-1	NA	TGTGCCAGCAGTGAAATGGTTAGCAATCAGCCCCAGCATTTT	CASSEMVSNQPQHF
NA	TRBJ1-4	TRBV5-1	NA	TGCGCCAGCAGCTATATACCCATTACAGGGAACGCTAATGAAAAACTGTTTTTT	CASSYIPITGNANEKLFF
NA	TRBJ1-3	TRBV6-5	NA	TGTGCCAGCAGTTCGGCGGGATATGGAAACACCATATATTTT	CASSSAGYGNTIYF
NA	TRBJ1-6	TRBV5-8	NA	TGTGCCAGCAGCTTGTCAGCCACTAATTCACCCCTCCACTTT	CASSLSATNSPLHF
TRBD1	TRBJ1-1	TRBV28	few	TGTGCCAGCCCTCCTTCGGAGGGACAGGAGAACACTGAAGCTTTCTTT	CASPPSEGQENTEAFF
TRBD1	TRBJ1-1	TRBV29-1	NA	TGCAGCGCCATTGGACAGGGACTGAACACTGAAGCTTTCTTT	CSAIGQGLNTEAFF
NA	TRBJ2-7	TRBV6-5	NA	TGTGCCAGCAGTTACAACAACTACGAGCAGTACTTC	CASSYNNYEQYF
NA	TRBJ1-2	TRBV6-5	NA	TGTGCCAGCAGGAACCGCCAGGGATTCTATGGCTACACCTTC	CASRNRQGFYGYTF
NA	TRBJ1-1	TRBV2	NA	TGTGCCAGCAGTGATCGGGGCTCGGGTTGGGACACTGAAGCTTTCTTT	CASSDRGSGWDTEAFF
NA	TRBJ2-2	TRBV23-1	once	TGCGCCAGCAGTCGTTTAGCGGACAACACCGGGGAGCTGTTTTTT	CASSRLADNTGELFF
NA	TRBJ1-1	TRBV11-3	NA	TGTGCCAGCAGCTACCAGGGAGGGAGAGCTTTCTTT	CASSYQGGRAFF
TRBD1	TRBJ2-1	TRBV5-1	NA	TGCGCCAGCAGCAAGGACAGGTCTGAGCAGTTCTTC	CASSKDRSEQFF
TRBD1	TRBJ1-1	TRBV5-1	NA	TGCGCCAGCAGCAGGGGGCTGCAAATGAACACTGAAGCTTTCTTT	CASSRGLQMNTEAFF
NA	TRBJ1-1	TRBV12-3/TRBV12-4	few	TGTGCCAGCAGTTTAGGGGGGGTCACTGAAGCTTTCTTT	CASSLGGVTEAFF
NA	TRBJ2-7	TRBV18	NA	TGTGCCAGCTCACCCCGCAGTACCAACGAGCAGTACTTC	CASSPRSTNEQYF
NA	TRBJ1-2	TRBV28	NA	TGTGCCAGCAGTTCCAGACCAGCTAACTATGGCTACACCTTC	CASSSRPANYGYTF
NA	TRBJ1-4	TRBV2	NA	TGTGCCAGCGACGGCACTGGGGTGAATGAAAAACTGTTTTTT	CASDGTGVNEKLFF
TRBD1	TRBJ2-5	TRBV18	NA	TGTGCCAGCTCACCGTCTACAGGGGGCGGAGAGACCCAGTACTTC	CASSPSTGGGETQYF
NA	TRBJ1-2	TRBV5-1	NA	TGCGCCAGCAGCTTGGAGGCAGGGGTTAGAGGCTACACCTTC	CASSLEAGVRGYTF
NA	TRBJ1-2	TRBV29-1	NA	TGCAGCGTGGGGCAGGGGAAGGGGTGGGACTATGGCTACACCTTC	CSVGQGKGWDYGYTF
NA	TRBJ2-7	TRBV5-1	NA	TGCGCCAGCAGCCCCCGGGACCCCGGAGGCGAGCAGTACTTC	CASSPRDPGGEQYF
NA	TRBJ1-1	TRBV28	few	TGTGCCAGCAGACTTGACGGGAACACTGAAGCTTTCTTT	CASRLDGNTEAFF
TRBD1	TRBJ2-7	TRBV5-1	NA	TGCGCCAGCAGCGCGGGACAGGGGGTCTCCTACGAGCAGTACTTC	CASSAGQGVSYEQYF
NA	TRBJ1-3	TRBV18	once	TGTGCCAGCTCACCTGAAAACACCATATATTTT	CASSPENTIYF
NA	TRBJ2-1	TRBV5-1	NA	TGCGCCAGCAGCTTGGGGCAGCCGGGCAATGAGCAGTTCTTC	CASSLGQPGNEQFF
NA	TRBJ2-6	TRBV27	NA	TGTGCCAGCAGGCCTCGACAGGCAATTCTCTCTGGGGCCAACGTCCTGACTTTC	CASRPRQAILSGANVLTF
NA	TRBJ1-4	TRBV28	few	TGTGCCTCTGCCGGGGGGTTTGCTAATGAAAAACTGTTTTTT	CASAGGFANEKLFF
NA	TRBJ2-2	TRBV2	NA	TGTGCCAGCAGTGAAGCGAGGGTTAGTGAGGTGGCCGGGGAGCTGTTTTTT	CASSEARVSEVAGELFF
TRBD1	TRBJ1-2	TRBV5-1	NA	TGCGCCAGCAGCTTTTCGCTGGACAGGGGGGATCGGGGCTACACCTTC	CASSFSLDRGDRGYTF
TRBD1	TRBJ1-6	TRBV5-4	NA	TGTGCCAGCAGCTCCGGGACAGGGGGCTTCGGGTCACCCCTCCACTTT	CASSSGTGGFGSPLHF
NA	TRBJ1-1	TRBV20-1	once	TGCAGTGCTGAAGTCTCTGAAGCTTTCTTT	CSAEVSEAFF
NA	TRBJ1-1	TRBV28	once	TGTGCCAGCAGTGCCAATCGCGGGACGAAAGCTTTCTTT	CASSANRGTKAFF
TRBD1	TRBJ1-1	TRBV6-6	NA	TGTGCCAGCAGTTACCCAAGACAGGGGGGTTTCTCTGAAGCTTTCTTT	CASSYPRQGGFSEAFF